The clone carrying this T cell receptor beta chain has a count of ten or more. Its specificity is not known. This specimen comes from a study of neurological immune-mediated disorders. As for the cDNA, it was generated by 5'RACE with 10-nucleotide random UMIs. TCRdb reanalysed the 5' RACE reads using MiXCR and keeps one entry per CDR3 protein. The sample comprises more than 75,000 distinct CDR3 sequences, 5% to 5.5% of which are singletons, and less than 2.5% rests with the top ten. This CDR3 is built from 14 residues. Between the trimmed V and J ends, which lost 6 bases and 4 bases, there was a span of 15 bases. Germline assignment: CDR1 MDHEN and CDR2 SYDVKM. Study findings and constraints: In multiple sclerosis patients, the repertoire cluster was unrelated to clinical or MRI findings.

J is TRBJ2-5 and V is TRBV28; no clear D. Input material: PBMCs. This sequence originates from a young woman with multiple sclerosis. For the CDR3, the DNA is TGTGCCAGCAGCACCCTTTGGGGAATAGAGACCCAGTACTTC. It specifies CASSTLWGIETQYF. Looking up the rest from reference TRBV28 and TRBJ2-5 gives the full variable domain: DVKVTQSSRYLVKRTGEKVFLECVQDMDHENMFWYRQDPGLGLRLIYFSYDVKMKEKGDIPEGYSVSREKKERFSLILESASTNQTSMYLCASSTLWGIETQYFGPGTRLLVL.